This passage covers 27 T cell receptor beta chains from one sample sequenced in a study of blood T cells in healthy people across ages. Alongside a J-beta primer mix, a sample-barcoded 5' primer served in a second PCR lasting 7 to 11 cycles. TCRdb fed the 5' RACE reads into MiXCR, producing one record per CDR3 protein. The data show roughly 700,000 distinct CDR3 sequences, about 30% seen once. Material: blood. These receptor sequences come from a woman of 80 years or more in good health.

This clonotype was detected once. V and J are TRBV7-2 and TRBJ2-7; 11 bases align to TRBD2. The V and J ends lost 3 bases and 2 bases, in that order; junction bases with no gene match: 9. The V gene's germline CDR1 is SGHTA and CDR2 FQGNSA. This CDR3 is built from 17 residues. The CDR3 is CASSLNPGTSGTYEQYF. Written as DNA, the CDR3 is TGTGCCAGCAGCTTGAACCCGGGGACTAGCGGTACCTACGAGCAGTACTTC.

This clonotype was counted ten times or more. The J gene is TRBJ2-3, the V gene TRBV30; no firm D call. Trimming stripped 0 bases from V and 1 base from J, with 14 bases between. The CDR3 has 16 residues. The germline V gene has CDR1 GTSNPN and CDR2 SVGIG (reference sequence). Written as DNA, the CDR3 is TGTGCCTGGAGTGTATCACTCCCAGGACGCACAGATACGCAGTATTTT. Translating it yields CAWSVSLPGRTDTQYF.

In this sample, this clonotype turned up many times. The V call is TRBV20-1, the J call TRBJ2-5; D is perhaps TRBD2 (6 bases). V dropped 4 bases and J dropped 1 base, with 10 bases sitting between them. Per germline, CDR1 DFQATT and CDR2 SNEGSKA (reference sequence). The CDR3 extends over 13 amino acids. CDR3 residues: CSAMTGGQETQYF. The CDR3 coding sequence is TGCAGTGCTATGACCGGGGGCCAAGAGACCCAGTACTTC.

The CDR3 DNA follows: TGTGCCAGCAGCACCTATTCGCAAAGACAGGCGGAGACCCAGTACTTC. It yields the protein CASSTYSQRQAETQYF. The rearrangement links TRBV7-9 to TRBJ2-5, with a possible D match to TRBD1 (6 bases). This CDR3 spans 16 amino acids. V was pared by 5 bases and J by 5 bases, with 21 bases between. CDR1 and CDR2 (germline): SEHNR, FQNEAQ (reference sequence). The full variable domain, with the rest looked up from reference TRBV7-9 and TRBJ2-5, is DTGVSQNPRHKITKRGQNVTFRCDPISEHNRLYWYRQTLGQGPEFLTYFQNEAQLEKSRLLSDRFSAERPKGSFSTLEIQRTEQGDSAMYLCASSTYSQRQAETQYFGPGTRLLVL.

At least ten counts were recorded for this clonotype. The rearrangement uses TRBV12-3 or TRBV12-4 and TRBJ2-5, with TRBD2 matching over 11 bases. Losses at the gene ends were 7 bases for V and 5 bases for J; bases not matched to a gene: 3. The CDR3 is 13 amino acids. CDR3 bases: TGTGCCAGCAATCGACTAGCGGGGGAGACCCAGTACTTC. This codes for CASNRLAGETQYF.

This clonotype was seen only a few times. The chain couples TRBV5-1 to TRBJ1-4; D gene uncertain. Germline CDR1 is SGHRS and CDR2 is YFSETQ. V was shortened by 0 bases and J by 6 bases, with 9 bases between the two germline ends. The CDR3 is 14 residues long. The CDR3 reads CASSLAGGDEKLFF. CDR3 coding DNA: TGCGCCAGCAGCTTGGCAGGTGGGGATGAAAAACTGTTTTTT.

This clonotype was seen just once. The chain joins TRBV20-1 to TRBJ2-1; 10 nucleotides agree with TRBD2. Near its end, the DNA agrees better with TRBJ2-7, so the J call may be wrong. CDR3 length: 16 amino acids. Germline loops: CDR1 DFQATT, CDR2 SNEGSKA (reference sequence). CDR3 sequence (DNA): TGCAGTGCTAGAAGGTCTAGCGGGGGATCCTACAATGAGCAGTACTTC. Protein: CSARRSSGGSYNEQYF.

This clonotype was found a few times. A junction end diverges from the germline sequence, so it may reflect a read error. The chain uses TRBV18 and TRBJ2-1; TRBD2 might be the D (7 bases). Germline V gene sequence: CDR1 KGHSH, CDR2 LQKENI. The CDR3 runs to 16 residues. This CDR3 reads CASSPPRGGDYNKQFF. The CDR3 nucleotides read TGTGCCAGCTCACCACCGAGGGGGGGAGACTACAATAAGCAGTTCTTC. The variable domain in full, completed from reference TRBV18 and TRBJ2-1, reads NAGVMQNPRHLVRRRGQEARLRCSPMKGHSHVYWYRQLPEEGLKFMVYLQKENIIDESGMPKERFSAEFPKEGPSILRIQQVVRGDSAAYFCASSPPRGGDYNKQFFGPGTRLTVL.

Concerning this clonotype itself: Mismatch with germline at one junction end may stem from a read error. This rearrangement joins TRBV15 to TRBJ1-5; D is ambiguous. Per the germline V gene, CDR1 is LNHNV and CDR2 is YYDKDF (reference sequence). The CDR3 totals 14 residues. CDR3 bases: TGTGCCACCCGCAGGCTTCTGGGCAATGGGCCCCAGCATTTT. Translation gives CATRRLLGNGPQHF.

With respect to this clonotype: One end of the junction fails to match germline, which may point to a read error. The chain carries TRBV20-1 and TRBJ1-4, with a tentative D call TRBD1 (5 bases). Per germline, CDR1 DFQATT and CDR2 SNEGSKA (reference sequence). The CDR3 consists of 13 residues. The CDR3 spells CSASQAGPEKRFF. CDR3 bases: TGCAGTGCTAGTCAGGCAGGGCCCGAAAAACGGTTTTTT.

This clonotype was seen ten or more times. This rearrangement joins TRBV7-2 to TRBJ1-2; D call uncertain. The germline V and J ends were trimmed by 1 base and 0 bases, with 9 bases remaining between them. This CDR3 has 15 amino acids. The germline V gene encodes CDR1 SGHTA and CDR2 FQGNSA. CDR3 DNA sequence: TGTGCCAGCAGCTTAGGAATGGCAGCTAACTATGGCTACACCTTC. Protein: CASSLGMAANYGYTF.

This clonotype has ten or more counts. Relative to the germline gene, one junction end is altered; a read error may explain this. The V and J genes are TRBV5-1 and TRBJ2-3; 10 bases map to TRBD1. This CDR3 is built from 15 residues. Germline V lookup: CDR1 SGHRS, CDR2 YFSETQ. In DNA form, the CDR3 reads TGTGCCAGCAGCCTCCGGACAGGGGGAACAGATACGCAGTATTTT. It encodes CASSLRTGGTDTQYF.

This clonotype was seen repeatedly, ten times or more. The chain employs TRBV5-1 and TRBJ2-3; 12 positions agree with TRBD2. There are 16 residues in the CDR3. Germline trimming cut 4 bases from V and 7 bases from J; bases unmatched to any gene: 10. Germline V gene sequence: CDR1 SGHRS, CDR2 YFSETQ. CDR3 region: CASSDEGLAGGYTQYF. CDR3 DNA: TGCGCCAGCAGCGACGAGGGACTAGCGGGTGGTTATACGCAGTATTTT. Full variable domain (outside the CDR3, taken from reference TRBV5-1 and TRBJ2-3): KAGVTQTPRYLIKTRGQQVTLSCSPISGHRSVSWYQQTPGQGLQFLFEYFSETQRNKGNFPGRFSGRQFSNSRSEMNVSTLELGDSALYLCASSDEGLAGGYTQYFGPGTRLTVL.

V gene TRBV27 combines with J gene TRBJ1-1; D is unclear. Germline V lookup: CDR1 MNHEY, CDR2 SMNVEV (reference sequence). Trimming took off 3 bases at V and 1 base at J, with 12 bases between the two ends. This CDR3 has 15 amino acids. DNA of the CDR3: TGTGCCAGCAGTTTTGCGGTGTCGGGGAACACTGAAGCTTTCTTT. Its protein product is CASSFAVSGNTEAFF.

In its sample, this clonotype was seen many times. This rearrangement joins TRBV7-2 to TRBJ2-7; D is uncertain. The germline V and J ends were trimmed by 2 bases and 7 bases, with 12 bases remaining between them. This CDR3 comprises 13 residues. Germline values: CDR1 SGHTA, CDR2 FQGNSA. The CDR3 bases are TGTGCCAGCAGCTTACTGGGGATGGGGGAGCAGTACTTC. Protein product: CASSLLGMGEQYF.

This clonotype appeared many times. This rearrangement joins TRBV5-1 to TRBJ1-2; 10 bases map to TRBD1. In germline, CDR1 is SGHRS, CDR2 YFSETQ. This CDR3 spans 14 amino acids. Germline trimming cut 7 bases from V and 5 bases from J; bases unmatched to any gene: 8. DNA for the CDR3: TGCGCCAGCCGCACCGGGACAGGGGATTATGGCTACACCTTC. Amino acid sequence: CASRTGTGDYGYTF.

Notes on this clonotype: This could be a read error, since a much larger clone is one nucleotide away. The rearrangement links TRBV29-1 to TRBJ1-1; unclear D gene. The CDR3 contains 12 residues. Germline CDR1 reads SQVTM; CDR2 reads ANQGSEA. CDR3 nucleotide sequence: TGCAGCGGTGAAGTATCGAACACTGAAGCTTTCTTT. Translation: CSGEVSNTEAFF. Complete variable domain (other parts from reference TRBV29-1 and TRBJ1-1): SAVISQKPSRDICQRGTSLTIQCQVDSQVTMMFWYRQQPGQSLTLIATANQGSEATYESGFVIDKFPISRPNLTFSTLTVSNMSPEDSSIYLCSGEVSNTEAFFGQGTRLTVV.

As regards this clonotype: This is likely a read error, given that the CDR3 carries no conserved phenylalanine or tryptophan at its end. This rearrangement joins TRBV9 to TRBJ2-7, with 8 positions matching TRBD1. The end of the DNA fits TRBJ2-5 better, so the J call may be wrong. This CDR3 contains 16 residues. The germline gives CDR1 SGDLS, CDR2 YYNGEE. As DNA, the CDR3 is TGTGCCAGCAGCGTAGTTTTCCCAGGGGGCGTGGAGACCCAGTACTTA. This translates into CASSVVFPGGVETQYL.

Notes on this clonotype: This may be a read error: a much more frequent sequence differs by one nucleotide. This chain's CDR3 is CASSLPGGKETQFF. Written as DNA, the CDR3 is TGCGCCAGCAGCCTCCCGGGCGGGAAAGAGACCCAGTTCTTC. This rearrangement joins TRBV5-1 to TRBJ2-1; maybe TRBD2 (6 bases). With 4 bases removed from V and 13 bases from J, the gap between germline ends came to 21 bases. The CDR3 has 14 residues. Germline CDR1 and CDR2: SGHRS and YFSETQ.

The rearrangement links TRBV12-3 or TRBV12-4 to TRBJ2-2; TRBD2 might be the D (5 bases). V lost 7 bases and J 1 base, leaving 19 bases between the germline ends. The CDR3 runs to 17 residues. CDR3 sequence: CASTPQKGSGNTGELFF. CDR3 nucleotides: TGTGCCAGCACCCCCCAAAAAGGGAGCGGGAACACCGGGGAGCTGTTTTTT.

This clonotype was recorded at least ten times. The chain's CDR3 is CASSYDSNQPQHF. The CDR3 bases are TGTGCCAGCAGTTACGATAGCAATCAGCCCCAGCATTTT. The chain carries TRBV6-5 and TRBJ1-5; D not resolved. The length of the CDR3 is 13 residues. CDR1 is MNHEY and CDR2 is SVGAGI in the germline V gene. V lost 2 bases, J lost 0 bases, and 2 bases lay in between.

Only one count was recorded for this clonotype. The V and J genes are TRBV20-1 and TRBJ2-3; either TRBD1 or TRBD2 may fit D (5 bases each). The CDR3 consists of 17 residues. Trimming took off 1 base at V and 1 base at J, with 18 bases between the two ends. The V gene's germline CDR1 is DFQATT and CDR2 SNEGSKA (reference sequence). CDR3 loop: CSARGWGTGEGTDTQYF. Written as DNA, the CDR3 is TGCAGTGCTAGAGGGTGGGGGACCGGCGAAGGCACAGATACGCAGTATTTT.

The rearrangement joins TRBV30 to TRBJ2-1; 7 bases map to TRBD1. The closer fit of TRBJ2-7 to the DNA end suggests the J call may be wrong. CDR1 is GTSNPN, CDR2 SVGIG, per germline (reference sequence). This CDR3 region has 16 residues. The CDR3 region has the DNA TGTGCCTGGAGTCAACCCCGGGACAGACTCTACAATGAGCAGTACTTC. Amino acids: CAWSQPRDRLYNEQYF.

The chain joins TRBV4-2 to TRBJ2-7; 9 positions agree with TRBD2. V shed 4 bases and J 5 bases; nucleotides not matched to a gene: 12. From germline, CDR1 is LGHNA and CDR2 YNFKEQ. The CDR3 sequence is 16 residues long. This CDR3 is CASSPPASGDTDEQYF. As DNA, the CDR3 is TGTGCCAGCAGCCCTCCGGCTAGCGGGGATACTGACGAGCAGTACTTC.

The chain recombines TRBV6-5 with TRBJ2-7, with D unresolved. Per germline, CDR1 MNHEY and CDR2 SVGAGI. CDR3 length equals 13 residues. Trimming cost V 0 bases and J 6 bases, with 9 bases left between them. The CDR3 loop is CASSYSRWFEQYF. The CDR3 nucleotides are TGTGCCAGCAGTTACTCAAGGTGGTTCGAGCAGTACTTC.

Comments on this clonotype: Being one base from a much bigger clone, this may be a read error. The V gene is TRBV20-1, the J gene TRBJ2-6; D gene unclear. The CDR3 length is 13 residues. The germline V gene has CDR1 DFQATT and CDR2 SNEGSKA (reference sequence). Trimming took 7 bases from V and 1 from J, leaving 8 bases between them. The CDR3 spells CSDSLSGANVLTF. The CDR3, as DNA: TGCAGTGATAGTCTTTCTGGGGCCAACGTCCTGACTTTC.

At least ten counts were recorded for this clonotype. The rearrangement joins TRBV2 to TRBJ1-5; TRBD1 is a possible D gene (6 bases). Germline V gene sequence: CDR1 SNHLY, CDR2 FYNNEI. Trimming removed 3 bases from V and 1 base from J, with 7 bases in between. The CDR3 has 14 amino acids. The chain's CDR3 is CASSDRGSNQPQHF. DNA of the CDR3: TGTGCCAGCAGTGACAGGGGAAGCAATCAGCCCCAGCATTTT.